These 16 T cell receptor beta chains originate from one sample sequenced in a study of blood T cell repertoires in COVID-19. Some clones are missing from TCRdb's copy, which holds only in-frame ones; the method was immunoSEQ multiplex PCR. The sample lists 150,000 or so clones, approximately 81% occurring once. The sample comprised PBMCs or T cells enriched from blood (not recorded which). The receptors were sampled from a man aged 60 to 69 who had recovered from COVID-19.

The gene calls are TRBV5-8 and TRBJ2-7, with a weak D call TRBD1 (6 bases). CDR1 is SGHTS, CDR2 YDEGEE, per germline. V gave up 3 bases and J gave up 1 base, with 14 bases separating them. This CDR3 region has 15 residues. The chain's CDR3 is CASSSYGTSSYEQYF. Here the CDR3 DNA reads TGTGCCAGCAGCTCATACGGGACAAGTTCCTACGAGCAGTACTTC.

The V gene is TRBV6-5, the J gene TRBJ2-2; possible D gene TRBD1, 6 bases. The ends were cut back, 6 bases at V and 4 bases at J, with 12 bases in the middle. Germline V gene sequence: CDR1 MNHEY, CDR2 SVGAGI. The length of the CDR3 is 14 residues. The CDR3 is CASRHHRATGELFF. The CDR3 DNA reads as TGTGCCAGCAGGCATCACAGGGCCACCGGGGAGCTGTTTTTT.

This clone was seen many times. The chain has TRBV29-1 and TRBJ1-2, with 11 bases matching TRBD1. The V gene's germline CDR1 is SQVTM and CDR2 ANQGSEA. The J segment lost 5 bases and the V segment lost 0 bases, leaving 17 bases of the junction unmatched. This CDR3 spans 19 amino acids. The CDR3: CSVEDRGDRGSFGIYGYTF. The CDR3 DNA follows: TGCAGCGTTGAAGATCGGGGGGACAGGGGGTCGTTTGGGATATATGGCTACACCTTC.

About this clone itself: One end of the junction fails to match germline, which may point to a read error. CDR3 region: CASTLGTSGVQGTQYF. The CDR3 bases are TGTGCCAGCACCCTCGGGACTAGCGGGGTACAAGGGACCCAGTACTTC. V usage is TRBV2 and J usage is TRBJ2-5, with 13 nucleotides matching TRBD2. This CDR3 has 16 amino acids. Germline values: CDR1 SNHLY, CDR2 FYNNEI.

The CDR3 is CASSSQTGNSNQPQHF. CDR3 DNA sequence: TGTGCCAGCAGCTCACAAACAGGGAATAGCAATCAGCCCCAGCATTTT. The chain couples TRBV7-9 to TRBJ1-5, with D maybe TRBD1 (6 bases). Germline CDR1 reads SEHNR; CDR2 reads FQNEAQ (reference sequence). The CDR3 is 16 residues long. Between the trimmed V and J ends, which lost 4 bases and 0 bases, there was a span of 13 bases. The full variable domain, with the rest looked up from reference TRBV7-9 and TRBJ1-5, is DTGVSQNPRHKITKRGQNVTFRCDPISEHNRLYWYRQTLGQGPEFLTYFQNEAQLEKSRLLSDRFSAERPKGSFSTLEIQRTEQGDSAMYLCASSSQTGNSNQPQHFGDGTRLSIL.

The rearrangement joins TRBV28 to TRBJ2-5; TRBD2 agrees at 8 bases. J lost 5 bases, V lost 7 bases, and 12 bases had no gene match. This CDR3 region has 15 residues. CDR1 MDHEN and CDR2 SYDVKM come from the germline V gene. CDR3 sequence (DNA): TGTGCCAGCACTACTCTCCGGGGGGGCTACGAGACCCAGTACTTC. It translates to CASTTLRGGYETQYF.

This clone was observed at least ten times. This chain links TRBV7-9 with TRBJ1-5; D is uncertain. The CDR3 totals 16 residues. V was cut by 4 bases and J by 5 bases, with 18 bases left in between. Germline V gene sequence: CDR1 SEHNR, CDR2 FQNEAQ (reference sequence). The CDR3 DNA reads as TGTGCCAGCAGCTCCTTCCTGGGAGTCGGCCATCAGCCCCAGCATTTT. This codes for CASSSFLGVGHQPQHF.

The chain couples TRBV19 to TRBJ1-4, with 7 nucleotides matching TRBD1. V trimming: 4 bases; J trimming: 3 bases; junction bases outside the gene matches: 5. Per the germline V gene, CDR1 is LNHDA and CDR2 is SQIVND (reference sequence). The CDR3 is 15 residues long. Here the CDR3 DNA reads TGTGCCAGTAGTACGCGAGGGGGCTCTAATGAAAAACTGTTTTTT. It yields the protein CASSTRGGSNEKLFF. The full variable domain, with the rest looked up from reference TRBV19 and TRBJ1-4, is DGGITQSPKYLFRKEGQNVTLSCEQNLNHDAMYWYRQDPGQGLRLIYYSQIVNDFQKGDIAEGYSVSREKKESFPLTVTSAQKNPTAFYLCASSTRGGSNEKLFFGSGTQLSVL.

CDR3 loop: CASSPGLSYEQYF. CDR3 nucleotide sequence: TGTGCCAGCAGTCCGGGACTATCCTACGAGCAGTACTTC. The rearrangement links TRBV7-8 to TRBJ2-7; TRBD2 agrees at 7 bases. The V gene's germline CDR1 is SGHVS and CDR2 FQNEAQ. The junction had 3 bases not matched to a gene; V was cut back by 6 bases and J by 1 base. The CDR3 totals 13 residues.

The chain couples TRBV19 to TRBJ2-5, with TRBD1 identical over 7 bases. With 5 bases clipped from V and 4 bases from J, the junction kept 10 bases outside the gene matches. The CDR3 is 15 amino acids. Germline values: CDR1 LNHDA, CDR2 SQIVND (reference sequence). This CDR3 reads CASSPSPTGRETQYF. The CDR3 DNA follows: TGTGCCAGTAGTCCGTCGCCGACAGGGAGAGAGACCCAGTACTTC.

The chain is built from TRBV12-3 or TRBV12-4 and TRBJ1-5, with D uncertain. There are 12 residues in the CDR3. V was cut by 7 bases and J by 2 bases, with 6 bases left in between. The CDR3 DNA reads TGTGCCAGCAAAATAGGCAATCAGCCCCAGCATTTT. Its protein product is CASKIGNQPQHF.

This clone was seen a single time. The rearrangement joins TRBV9 to TRBJ2-3; weak D call: TRBD2 (7 bases). The CDR3 covers 16 residues. With 0 bases removed from V and 4 bases from J, the gap between germline ends came to 15 bases. CDR1 and CDR2 (germline): SGDLS, YYNGEE. The DNA of the CDR3 is TGTGCCAGCAGCGTAGGTGGGGGGGGCCACGCAGATACGCAGTATTTT. It yields the protein CASSVGGGGHADTQYF.

The rearrangement links TRBV5-1 to TRBJ2-1, with 13 bases matching TRBD2. The CDR3 totals 16 residues. Trimming cost V 4 bases and J 6 bases; bases outside gene matches: 7. Germline V gene sequence: CDR1 SGHRS, CDR2 YFSETQ. The CDR3 bases are TGCGCCAGCAGCACTGGGACTAGCGGGGACCTCAATGAGCAGTTCTTC. It codes for CASSTGTSGDLNEQFF. Complete variable domain (other parts from reference TRBV5-1 and TRBJ2-1): KAGVTQTPRYLIKTRGQQVTLSCSPISGHRSVSWYQQTPGQGLQFLFEYFSETQRNKGNFPGRFSGRQFSNSRSEMNVSTLELGDSALYLCASSTGTSGDLNEQFFGPGTRLTVL.

V gene TRBV9 combines with J gene TRBJ2-5, with 10 bases fitting TRBD2. Germline V CDR1 and CDR2: SGDLS, YYNGEE. The CDR3 loop spans 15 amino acids. Losses at the gene ends were 0 bases for V and 5 bases for J; bases not matched to a gene: 4. DNA for the CDR3: TGTGCCAGCAGCGTAGGGAATAGCGGGAGGGAGACCCAGTACTTC. Amino acids: CASSVGNSGRETQYF.

This clone turned up a few times. V gene TRBV2 combines with J gene TRBJ2-2, with D maybe TRBD1 (5 bases). CDR3 length: 14 residues. V was shortened by 6 bases and J by 1 base, with 9 bases between the two germline ends. Germline CDR1 reads SNHLY; CDR2 reads FYNNEI. DNA of the CDR3: TGTGCCAGCAGGCGGACACAGAACACCGGGGAGCTGTTTTTT. It codes for CASRRTQNTGELFF.

The chain is built from TRBV19 and TRBJ2-2, with 11 bases aligning to TRBD2. In germline, CDR1 is LNHDA, CDR2 SQIVND (reference sequence). Unmatched junction bases numbered 7, after V lost 7 bases and J lost 6 bases. CDR3 size: 15 residues. CDR3 sequence reads: CASTKGLAEAGELFF. CDR3 coding DNA: TGTGCCAGTACCAAGGGACTAGCGGAAGCCGGGGAGCTGTTTTTT.